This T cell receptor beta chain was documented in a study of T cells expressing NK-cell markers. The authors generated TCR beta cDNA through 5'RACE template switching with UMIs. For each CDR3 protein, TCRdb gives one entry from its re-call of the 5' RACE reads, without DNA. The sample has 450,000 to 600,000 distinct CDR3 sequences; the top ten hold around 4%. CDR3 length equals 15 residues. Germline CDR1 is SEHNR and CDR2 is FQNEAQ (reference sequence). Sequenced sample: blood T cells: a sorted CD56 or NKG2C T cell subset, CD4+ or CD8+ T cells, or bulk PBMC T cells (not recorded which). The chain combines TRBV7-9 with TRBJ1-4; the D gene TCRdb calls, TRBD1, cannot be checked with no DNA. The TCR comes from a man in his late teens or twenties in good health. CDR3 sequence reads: CASSFTGGTNEKLFF. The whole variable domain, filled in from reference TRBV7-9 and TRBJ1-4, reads DTGVSQNPRHKITKRGQNVTFRCDPISEHNRLYWYRQTLGQGPEFLTYFQNEAQLEKSRLLSDRFSAERPKGSFSTLEIQRTEQGDSAMYLCASSFTGGTNEKLFFGSGTQLSVL.